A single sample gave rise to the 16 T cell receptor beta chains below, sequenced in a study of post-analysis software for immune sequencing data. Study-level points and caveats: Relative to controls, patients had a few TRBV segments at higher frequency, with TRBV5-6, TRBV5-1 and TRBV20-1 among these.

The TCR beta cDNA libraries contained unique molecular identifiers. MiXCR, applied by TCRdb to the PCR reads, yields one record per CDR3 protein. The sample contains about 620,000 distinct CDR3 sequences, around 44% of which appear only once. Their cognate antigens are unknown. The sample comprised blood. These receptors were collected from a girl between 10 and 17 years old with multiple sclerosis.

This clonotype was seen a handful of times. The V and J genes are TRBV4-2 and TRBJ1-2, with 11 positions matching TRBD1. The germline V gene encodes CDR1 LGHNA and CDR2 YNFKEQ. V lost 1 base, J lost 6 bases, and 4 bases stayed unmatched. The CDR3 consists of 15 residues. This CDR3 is CASSQGVDRGHGYTF. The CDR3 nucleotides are TGTGCCAGCAGCCAAGGGGTGGACAGGGGGCATGGCTACACCTTC.

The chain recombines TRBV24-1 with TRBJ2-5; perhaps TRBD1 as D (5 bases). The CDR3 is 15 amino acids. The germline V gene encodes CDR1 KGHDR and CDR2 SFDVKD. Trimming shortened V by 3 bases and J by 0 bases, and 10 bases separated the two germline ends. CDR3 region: CATSDTGRNQETQYF. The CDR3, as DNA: TGTGCCACCAGTGATACAGGACGGAACCAAGAGACCCAGTACTTC.

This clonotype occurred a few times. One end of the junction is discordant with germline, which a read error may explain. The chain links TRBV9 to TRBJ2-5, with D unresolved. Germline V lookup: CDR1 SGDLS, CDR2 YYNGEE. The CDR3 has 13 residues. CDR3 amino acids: CASSVSQQETRYF. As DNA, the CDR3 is TGTGCCAGCAGCGTATCCCAACAAGAGACCCGGTACTTC. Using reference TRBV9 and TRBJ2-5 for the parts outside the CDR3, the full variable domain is DSGVTQTPKHLITATGQRVTLRCSPRSGDLSVYWYQQSLDQGLQFLIQYYNGEERAKGNILERFSAQQFPDLHSELNLSSLELGDSALYFCASSVSQQETRYFGPGTRLLVL.

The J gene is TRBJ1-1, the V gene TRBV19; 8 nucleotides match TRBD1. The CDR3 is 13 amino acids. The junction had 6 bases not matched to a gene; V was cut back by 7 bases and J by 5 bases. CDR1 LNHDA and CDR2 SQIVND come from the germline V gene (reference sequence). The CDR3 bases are TGTGCCAGTACCGACAGGGGAAGAACTGAAGCTTTCTTT. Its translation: CASTDRGRTEAFF.

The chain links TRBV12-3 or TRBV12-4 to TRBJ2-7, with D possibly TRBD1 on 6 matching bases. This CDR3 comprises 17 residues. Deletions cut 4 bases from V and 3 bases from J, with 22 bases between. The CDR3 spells CASSSTLWVRGDYEQYF. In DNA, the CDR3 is TGTGCCAGCAGTTCCACCTTGTGGGTCAGGGGTGACTACGAGCAGTACTTC.

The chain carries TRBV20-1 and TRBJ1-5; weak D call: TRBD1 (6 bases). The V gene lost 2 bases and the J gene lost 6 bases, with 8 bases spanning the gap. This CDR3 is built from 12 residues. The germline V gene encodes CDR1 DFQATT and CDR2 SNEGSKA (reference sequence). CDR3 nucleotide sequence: TGCAGTGCTAGATCGACAGGTCAGCCCCAGCATTTT. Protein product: CSARSTGQPQHF.

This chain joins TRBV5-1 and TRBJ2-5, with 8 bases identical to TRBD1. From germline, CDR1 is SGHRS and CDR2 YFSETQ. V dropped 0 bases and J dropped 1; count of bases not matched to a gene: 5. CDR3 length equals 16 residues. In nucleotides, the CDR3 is TGCGCCAGCAGCTTGGGCCCGACAGGGGCCCAAGAGACCCAGTACTTC. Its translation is CASSLGPTGAQETQYF.

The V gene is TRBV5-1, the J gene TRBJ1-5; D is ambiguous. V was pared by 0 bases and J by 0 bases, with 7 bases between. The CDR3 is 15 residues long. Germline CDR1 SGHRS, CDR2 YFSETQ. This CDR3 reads CASSLDGHSNQPQHF. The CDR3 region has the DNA TGCGCCAGCAGCTTGGACGGCCATAGCAATCAGCCCCAGCATTTT.

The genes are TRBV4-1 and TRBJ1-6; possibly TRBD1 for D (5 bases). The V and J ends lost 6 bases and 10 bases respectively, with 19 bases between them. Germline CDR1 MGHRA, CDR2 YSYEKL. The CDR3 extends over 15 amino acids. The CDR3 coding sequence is TGCGCCAGCAGTCAGGGTTATTTAGGGAAGTCACCCCTCCACTTT. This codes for CASSQGYLGKSPLHF.

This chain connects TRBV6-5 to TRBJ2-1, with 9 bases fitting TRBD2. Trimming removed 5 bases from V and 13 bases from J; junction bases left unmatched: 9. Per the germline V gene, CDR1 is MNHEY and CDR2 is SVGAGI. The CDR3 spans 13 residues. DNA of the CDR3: TGTGCCAGCAGTGGGACTAGCAGGGAGACCCAGTTCTTC. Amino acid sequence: CASSGTSRETQFF.

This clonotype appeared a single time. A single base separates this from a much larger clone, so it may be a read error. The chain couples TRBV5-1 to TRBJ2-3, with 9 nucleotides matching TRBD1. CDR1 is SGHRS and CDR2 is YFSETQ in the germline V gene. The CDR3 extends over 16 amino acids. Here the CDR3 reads CASSLAGTGSTDAQYF. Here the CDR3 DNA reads TGCGCCAGCAGCTTGGCAGGGACAGGGAGCACAGATGCGCAGTATTTT. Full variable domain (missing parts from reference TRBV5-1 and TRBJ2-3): KAGVTQTPRYLIKTRGQQVTLSCSPISGHRSVSWYQQTPGQGLQFLFEYFSETQRNKGNFPGRFSGRQFSNSRSEMNVSTLELGDSALYLCASSLAGTGSTDAQYFGPGTRLTVL.

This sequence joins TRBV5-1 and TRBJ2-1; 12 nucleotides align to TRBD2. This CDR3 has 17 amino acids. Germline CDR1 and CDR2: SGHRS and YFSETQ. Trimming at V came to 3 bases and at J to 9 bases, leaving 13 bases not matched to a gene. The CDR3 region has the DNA TGCGCCAGCAGCTATGTCACGACTAGCGGGAGAATCGGTGAGCAGTTCTTC. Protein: CASSYVTTSGRIGEQFF.

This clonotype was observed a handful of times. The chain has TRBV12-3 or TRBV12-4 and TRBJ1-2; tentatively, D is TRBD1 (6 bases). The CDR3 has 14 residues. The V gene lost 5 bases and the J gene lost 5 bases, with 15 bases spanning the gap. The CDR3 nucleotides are TGTGCCAGCAGTCTTAGACAGGTTAATTATGGCTACACCTTC. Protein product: CASSLRQVNYGYTF.

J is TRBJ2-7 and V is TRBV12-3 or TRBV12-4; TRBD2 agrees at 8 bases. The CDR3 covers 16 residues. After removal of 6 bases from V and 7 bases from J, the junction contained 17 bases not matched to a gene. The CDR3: CASSPTQREFYNEQYF. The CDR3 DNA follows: TGTGCCAGCAGCCCGACCCAGCGGGAGTTCTACAATGAGCAGTACTTC.

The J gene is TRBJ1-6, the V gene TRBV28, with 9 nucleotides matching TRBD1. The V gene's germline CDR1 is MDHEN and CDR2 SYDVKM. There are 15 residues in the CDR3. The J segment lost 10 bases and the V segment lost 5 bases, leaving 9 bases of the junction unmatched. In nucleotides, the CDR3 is TGTGCCAGCAGTCTAATCGGGACAGGGCACTCACCCCTCCACTTT. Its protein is CASSLIGTGHSPLHF.

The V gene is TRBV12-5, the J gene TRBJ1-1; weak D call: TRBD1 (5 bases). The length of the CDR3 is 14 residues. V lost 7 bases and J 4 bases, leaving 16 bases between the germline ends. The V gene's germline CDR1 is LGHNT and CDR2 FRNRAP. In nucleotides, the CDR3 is TGTGCTAGTGCCGAGGGGTACGGGGCCACTGAAGCTTTCTTT. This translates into CASAEGYGATEAFF.